This T cell receptor (beta chain) was identified during a study of blood T cell repertoires in COVID-19. At the level of the study: Acute and convalescent COVID-19 samples came from the United States, Italy and Spain. Sources were T cells, B-cell-depleted T cells, or PBMCs; the material itself was cDNA or gDNA.

In the authors' methods: For nucleated cells, counts were estimated from reference gene primer amplification. Some clones are missing from TCRdb's copy, which holds only in-frame ones; the method was immunoSEQ multiplex PCR. The V and J calls and clone size are taken from that table; D and trimming were inferred from the DNA. This sample has about 190,000 clones; about 88% occur once, and the top ten carry 1% to 1.4%. Trimming took off 3 bases at V and 0 bases at J, with 15 bases between the two ends. The CDR3 covers 17 residues. Germline V gives CDR1 SGHAT, CDR2 FQNNGV. In this sample, this clone turned up once.

The material sequenced was peripheral blood. The TCR sequence derives from a man aged 25 to 45 with acute or convalescent COVID-19. The chain links TRBV11-2 to TRBJ2-1, with D perhaps TRBD2 (6 bases). CDR3 loop: CASSFFLARSSYNEQFF. CDR3 DNA sequence: TGTGCCAGCAGCTTTTTTCTAGCGAGGAGCTCCTACAATGAGCAGTTCTTC.